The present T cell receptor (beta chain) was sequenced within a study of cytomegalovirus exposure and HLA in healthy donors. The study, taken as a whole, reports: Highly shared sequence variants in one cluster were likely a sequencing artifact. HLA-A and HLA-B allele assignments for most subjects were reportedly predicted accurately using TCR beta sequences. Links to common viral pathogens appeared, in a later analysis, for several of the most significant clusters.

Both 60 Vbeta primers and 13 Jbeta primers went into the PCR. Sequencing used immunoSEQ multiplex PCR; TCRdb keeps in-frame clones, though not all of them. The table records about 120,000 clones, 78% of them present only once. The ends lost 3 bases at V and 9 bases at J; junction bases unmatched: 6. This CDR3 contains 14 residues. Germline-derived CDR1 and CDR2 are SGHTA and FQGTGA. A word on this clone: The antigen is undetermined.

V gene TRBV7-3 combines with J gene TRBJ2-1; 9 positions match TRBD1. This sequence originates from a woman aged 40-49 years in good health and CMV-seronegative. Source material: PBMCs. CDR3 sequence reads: CASSLGQGAAEQFF. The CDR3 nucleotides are TGTGCCAGCAGCTTGGGACAGGGAGCCGCTGAGCAGTTCTTC.